A single sample is the source of the 24 T cell receptor beta chains below, sequenced in a study of neurological immune-mediated disorders. Each CDR3 protein is one row after TCRdb ran MiXCR on the 5' RACE reads. In the table there are around 38,000 distinct CDR3 sequences, about 14% of which are singletons. The sample was CD4+ T cells from blood. These receptors originate from a woman aged 55-70 years with HTLV-1-associated myelopathy (HAM/TSP).

This sequence joins TRBV20-1 and TRBJ1-2; 7 bases agree with TRBD1. This CDR3 is 14 amino acids long. Looked up from germline, CDR1 is DFQATT and CDR2 is SNEGSKA (reference sequence). Losses at the gene ends were 3 bases for V and 3 bases for J; bases not matched to a gene: 7. The CDR3 loop reads CSARGQGEYYGYTF. CDR3 DNA: TGCAGTGCTAGGGGCCAGGGGGAGTACTATGGCTACACCTTC.

This clonotype was observed many times. The chain has TRBV20-1 and TRBJ2-3; D possibly corresponds to TRBD2 (5 bases). Germline-derived CDR1 and CDR2 are DFQATT and SNEGSKA (reference sequence). The CDR3 is 14 residues long. V was pared by 3 bases and J by 1 base, with 11 bases between. CDR3 nucleotide sequence: TGCAGTGCTAGTTCTAGCTTCGGCACAGATACGCAGTATTTT. It is translated as CSASSSFGTDTQYF.

The sample holds many counts of this clonotype. V is TRBV27 and J is TRBJ2-3; D not certain. V lost 6 bases and J 2 bases, leaving 12 bases between the germline ends. Looked up from germline, CDR1 is MNHEY and CDR2 is SMNVEV (reference sequence). The CDR3 runs 14 residues. The CDR3: CASSPDFTTDTQYF. The CDR3 nucleotides are TGTGCCAGCAGCCCCGACTTTACCACAGATACGCAGTATTTT.

This clonotype appeared many times. The V gene is TRBV5-1, the J gene TRBJ2-7; TRBD1 matches at 7 bases. Unmatched junction bases numbered 8, after V lost 0 bases and J lost 5 bases. Germline loops: CDR1 SGHRS, CDR2 YFSETQ. There are 15 residues in the CDR3. The CDR3 loop reads CASSLAGTAVHEQYF. Written as DNA, the CDR3 is TGCGCCAGCAGCTTGGCCGGGACAGCCGTCCACGAGCAGTACTTC.

This clonotype was observed many times. The V and J genes are TRBV19 and TRBJ2-7, with a weak D call TRBD2 (6 bases). V gave up 4 bases and J gave up 4 bases, with 14 bases separating them. The CDR3 loop spans 14 amino acids. Germline V lookup: CDR1 LNHDA, CDR2 SQIVND (reference sequence). CDR3 nucleotide sequence: TGTGCCAGTAGTACCTCCTTGGAGGGATACGAGCAGTACTTC. As protein: CASSTSLEGYEQYF.

This clonotype has ten or more counts. The genes are TRBV2 and TRBJ1-6; no clear D. Germline values: CDR1 SNHLY, CDR2 FYNNEI. The CDR3 totals 13 residues. Trimming shortened V by 7 bases and J by 11 bases, and 15 bases separated the two germline ends. The CDR3 DNA sequence: TGTGCCAGCAAAGTTAGGGCAGAAACACCCCTCCACTTT. Encoded protein: CASKVRAETPLHF.

This sequence joins TRBV19 and TRBJ1-2; D is possibly TRBD1 (6 bases). V was pared by 4 bases and J by 5 bases, with 11 bases between. The CDR3 contains 13 residues. Germline V lookup: CDR1 LNHDA, CDR2 SQIVND (reference sequence). In DNA, the CDR3 is TGTGCCAGTAGTACAGCAGGGGTTTATGGCTACACCTTC. As protein: CASSTAGVYGYTF.

This clonotype was counted many times. The chain is built from TRBV12-3 or TRBV12-4 and TRBJ1-2, with D possibly being TRBD1 (5 bases). The germline V and J ends were trimmed by 1 base and 6 bases, with 12 bases remaining between them. The CDR3 is made up of 14 amino acids. The CDR3 bases are TGTGCCAGCAGTTTAGGGCAGGGAGTAAATGGCTACACCTTC. The encoded protein is CASSLGQGVNGYTF.

This clonotype was seen repeatedly, ten times or more. The chain employs TRBV5-1 and TRBJ1-2, with no clear D. Germline V gives CDR1 SGHRS, CDR2 YFSETQ. The CDR3 consists of 13 residues. Trimming cost V 2 bases and J 5 bases, with 10 bases left between them. The CDR3 region is CASSFQAGYGYTF. CDR3 nucleotides: TGCGCCAGCAGCTTTCAGGCAGGTTATGGCTACACCTTC.

This clonotype was observed at least ten times. V gene TRBV7-2 combines with J gene TRBJ1-3, with a tentative D call TRBD1 (6 bases). The CDR3 length is 17 residues. Per germline, CDR1 SGHTA and CDR2 FQGNSA. Trimming took 2 bases from V and 0 from J, leaving 14 bases between them. CDR3 region: CASSLRGGGSSGNTIYF. The CDR3 nucleotides are TGTGCCAGCAGCTTAAGGGGGGGGGGCAGCTCTGGAAACACCATATATTTT.

The table lists this clonotype with many counts. CDR3 nucleotides: TGTGCCAGCAGTTTAGCGGAAGGACAGGGCGCCTACAATGAGCAGTTCTTC. Its protein product is CASSLAEGQGAYNEQFF. V usage is TRBV12-3 or TRBV12-4 and J usage is TRBJ2-1, with 8 bases fitting TRBD1. J gave up 2 bases and V 0 bases, and 6 bases lay outside the gene matches. The length of the CDR3 is 17 residues.

This clonotype was seen at least ten times. The V and J genes are TRBV5-1 and TRBJ1-2; D is uncertain. The CDR3 loop spans 15 amino acids. The germline V gene encodes CDR1 SGHRS and CDR2 YFSETQ. Trimming removed 4 bases from V and 3 bases from J, with 16 bases in between. The chain's CDR3 is CASSRSAGRDYGYTF. CDR3 nucleotides: TGCGCCAGCAGCCGATCAGCGGGAAGGGACTATGGCTACACCTTC.

This clonotype was recorded many times. This chain uses TRBV20-1 with TRBJ2-5; perhaps TRBD2 as D (5 bases). The CDR3 is 15 residues long. The germline V gene encodes CDR1 DFQATT and CDR2 SNEGSKA (reference sequence). V dropped 6 bases and J dropped 0 bases, with 17 bases sitting between them. The CDR3 nucleotides read TGCAGTGCCCTAGAGGACTCCTGGTACCAAGAGACCCAGTACTTC. This encodes CSALEDSWYQETQYF.

Ten or more counts support this clonotype. This chain connects TRBV4-1 to TRBJ1-6; 7 positions match TRBD1. CDR3 length: 16 residues. Germline trimming cut 0 bases from V and 9 bases from J; bases unmatched to any gene: 8. Germline values: CDR1 MGHRA, CDR2 YSYEKL. As DNA, the CDR3 is TGCGCCAGCAGCCAAGATCCGGGACAGAGATTTTCACCCCTCCACTTT. Protein product: CASSQDPGQRFSPLHF.

This clonotype was detected ten times or more. The J gene is TRBJ2-2, the V gene TRBV5-1, with D possibly matching TRBD1 (6 bases). The CDR3 consists of 15 residues. Germline-derived CDR1 and CDR2 are SGHRS and YFSETQ. V was trimmed by 0 bases and J by 3 bases, leaving 9 bases between them. The CDR3 sequence is CASSLAQGDTGELFF. The CDR3 DNA reads as TGCGCCAGCAGCTTGGCACAGGGAGACACCGGGGAGCTGTTTTTT.

V is TRBV20-1 and J is TRBJ2-5; 8 bases fit TRBD1. The germline V gene encodes CDR1 DFQATT and CDR2 SNEGSKA (reference sequence). The CDR3 runs 14 residues. The V segment lost 6 bases and the J segment 7 bases; nucleotides outside the gene matches: 13. CDR3 sequence: CSALTGQGGWTQYF. The CDR3 DNA is TGCAGTGCCCTAACCGGACAGGGAGGTTGGACCCAGTACTTC.

There are many counts of this clonotype. J is TRBJ1-1 and V is TRBV7-9; no clear D. The V and J ends lost 5 bases and 1 base respectively, with 8 bases between them. The CDR3 runs to 13 residues. The V gene's germline CDR1 is SEHNR and CDR2 FQNEAQ (reference sequence). CDR3 coding DNA: TGTGCCAGCAGCCCGCGACAGAACACTGAAGCTTTCTTT. It translates to CASSPRQNTEAFF.

This clonotype was counted at least ten times. The J gene is TRBJ1-1, the V gene TRBV20-1, with D uncertain. CDR3 length: 12 amino acids. Germline loops: CDR1 DFQATT, CDR2 SNEGSKA (reference sequence). Trimming took 6 bases from V and 7 from J, leaving 15 bases between them. The CDR3 spells CSALGIRYEAFF. Written as DNA, the CDR3 is TGCAGTGCCCTAGGTATCCGGTATGAAGCTTTCTTT.

This clonotype was counted ten times or more. This chain connects TRBV20-1 to TRBJ1-6; D uncertain. The CDR3 runs 13 residues. Looked up from germline, CDR1 is DFQATT and CDR2 is SNEGSKA (reference sequence). V lost 6 bases, J lost 3 bases, and 9 bases lay in between. The CDR3 is CSAALNYNSPLHF. DNA for the CDR3: TGCAGTGCAGCGCTGAACTATAATTCACCCCTCCACTTT.

The V gene is TRBV28, the J gene TRBJ2-7; 8 positions match TRBD2. The V gene's germline CDR1 is MDHEN and CDR2 SYDVKM. This CDR3 has 16 amino acids. Germline trimming cut 3 bases from V and 2 bases from J; bases unmatched to any gene: 9. The CDR3: CASSFTLAGLTYEQYF. CDR3 in DNA: TGTGCCAGCAGTTTCACCTTAGCGGGACTCACCTACGAGCAGTACTTC.

At least ten counts were recorded for this clonotype. One junction end disagrees with the germline gene, perhaps due to a read error. This chain connects TRBV5-1 to TRBJ1-1; D might be TRBD1 (5 bases). CDR1 SGHRS and CDR2 YFSETQ come from the germline V gene. This CDR3 spans 15 amino acids. The CDR3 loop reads CASSSRDFRATEAFF. The CDR3 DNA is TGCGCCAGTAGCTCGAGGGACTTCCGCGCTACTGAAGCTTTCTTT.

The CDR3 DNA reads TGCAGTGCTAGTACGGACAGTCTCCAAGAGACCCAGTACTTC. Translation gives CSASTDSLQETQYF. J is TRBJ2-5 and V is TRBV20-1, with D maybe TRBD1 (6 bases). This CDR3 is 14 amino acids long. Germline V gene lookup returns CDR1 DFQATT and CDR2 SNEGSKA (reference sequence). Trimming removed 3 bases from V and 1 base from J, with 12 bases in between.

Comments on this clonotype: This could be a read error, since a much larger clone is one nucleotide away. The V call is TRBV10-1, the J call TRBJ2-3; 10 bases are a match to TRBD1. Unmatched junction bases numbered 8, after V lost 5 bases and J lost 0 bases. Germline V gene sequence: CDR1 WNHNN, CDR2 SYGVQD (reference sequence). This CDR3 contains 17 residues. DNA for the CDR3: TGCGCCAGCAGTACGGGACAGGGGTCTTATAGCACAGATACGCAGTATTTT. Its protein product is CASSTGQGSYSTDTQYF.

The chain couples TRBV7-2 to TRBJ2-5; D gene ambiguous. V lost 1 base and J lost 3, with 12 bases in between. From germline, CDR1 is SGHTA and CDR2 FQGNSA. The length of the CDR3 is 15 residues. This CDR3 is CASSLDWRFKETQYF. In DNA, the CDR3 is TGTGCCAGCAGCTTAGATTGGCGTTTCAAAGAGACCCAGTACTTC.